The 29 T cell receptor beta chains in this list originate from one sample, sequenced in a study of cytomegalovirus exposure and HLA in healthy donors. This PCR relied on a set of 60 Vbeta primers and 13 Jbeta primers. Method: immunoSEQ multiplex PCR; TCRdb's copy keeps in-frame clones and lacks some. Of around 150,000 clones in the sample, approximately 77% were seen once. The specimen sequenced was PBMCs. The receptor set was obtained from a woman in her forties in good health and CMV-seronegative.

The chain carries TRBV28 and TRBJ2-3; D is ambiguous. Trimming shortened V by 1 base and J by 4 bases, and 3 bases separated the two germline ends. CDR1 MDHEN and CDR2 SYDVKM come from the germline V gene. The CDR3 is made up of 12 amino acids. The CDR3 DNA reads as TGTGCCAGCAGTTTATTATCAGATACGCAGTATTTT. Its protein product is CASSLLSDTQYF.

The V gene is TRBV4-3, the J gene TRBJ1-1, with 9 bases that match TRBD1. CDR1 is LGHNA, CDR2 YSLEER, per germline. J gave up 4 bases and V 4 bases, and 13 bases lay outside the gene matches. The CDR3 runs 17 residues. The CDR3 here is CASSPQRTGGRGTEAFF. The CDR3 DNA is TGCGCCAGCAGCCCACAACGAACAGGGGGCCGTGGCACTGAAGCTTTCTTT.

The chain has TRBV13 and TRBJ2-1, with TRBD1 matching over 7 bases. Germline CDR1 is PRHDT and CDR2 is FYEKMQ (reference sequence). Trimming at V came to 5 bases and at J to 12 bases, leaving 19 bases not matched to a gene. The CDR3 is made up of 16 amino acids. DNA for the CDR3: TGTGCCAGCAGCCCCCAGGGGGAAGCGCCCGAATTGGGGCAGTTCTTC. Translation gives CASSPQGEAPELGQFF. Variable domain in full (rest from reference TRBV13 and TRBJ2-1): AAGVIQSPRHLIKEKRETATLKCYPIPRHDTVYWYQQGPGQDPQFLISFYEKMQSDKGSIPDRFSAQQFSDYHSELNMSSLELGDSALYFCASSPQGEAPELGQFFGPGTRLTVL.

J is TRBJ1-1 and V is TRBV28; D may be TRBD1 (5 bases). The V end lost 5 bases, the J end lost 2 bases, and 12 bases lay between the germline ends. Germline CDR1 is MDHEN and CDR2 is SYDVKM. The CDR3 has 14 amino acids. DNA for the CDR3: TGTGCCAGCAGTGAGACGGGACTAAACACTGAAGCTTTCTTT. Residues: CASSETGLNTEAFF.

In the case of this clone: The junction does not match germline at one end; this may be a read error. The rearrangement uses TRBV7-9 and TRBJ1-4; no reliable D call. CDR1 SEHNR and CDR2 FQNEAQ come from the germline V gene (reference sequence). This CDR3 has 16 residues. The CDR3 spells CSSSLYRSSRNEKLFF. CDR3 coding DNA: TGTTCCAGCAGCTTATACAGAAGTTCTCGGAATGAAAAACTGTTTTTT. Using reference TRBV7-9 and TRBJ1-4 for the parts outside the CDR3, the full variable domain is DTGVSQNPRHKITKRGQNVTFRCDPISEHNRLYWYRQTLGQGPEFLTYFQNEAQLEKSRLLSDRFSAERPKGSFSTLEIQRTEQGDSAMYLCSSSLYRSSRNEKLFFGSGTQLSVL.

V and J are TRBV4-3 and TRBJ1-6; possibly TRBD1 for D (6 bases). CDR3 length: 16 amino acids. Germline values: CDR1 LGHNA, CDR2 YSLEER. Deletions cut 0 bases from V and 3 bases from J, with 9 bases between. CDR3 region: CASSQEGGFYNSPLHF. The CDR3 DNA sequence: TGCGCCAGCAGCCAAGAAGGGGGTTTCTATAATTCACCCCTCCACTTT.

The chain recombines TRBV27 with TRBJ1-5, with TRBD1 matching 9 bases. The CDR3 consists of 15 residues. Trimming removed 5 bases from V and 3 bases from J; junction bases left unmatched: 5. Germline V gene data show CDR1 as MNHEY and CDR2 as SMNVEV (reference sequence). The CDR3 DNA reads TGTGCCAGCAGTCACGGACAGGGGCTCAATCAGCCCCAGCATTTT. Translating gives CASSHGQGLNQPQHF.

The genes are TRBV5-4 and TRBJ2-1; D might be TRBD2 (5 bases). The CDR3 is made up of 13 amino acids. CDR1 SGHNT and CDR2 YYREEE come from the germline V gene (reference sequence). The germline V and J ends were trimmed by 4 bases and 3 bases, with 8 bases remaining between them. The CDR3 coding sequence is TGTGCCAGCAGCCCAACTAGCTACAATGAGCAGTTCTTC. Its translation: CASSPTSYNEQFF.

The CDR3 loop reads CASSERTTEAFF. In DNA, the CDR3 is TGTGCCAGCAGCGAAAGGACAACTGAAGCTTTCTTT. The V call is TRBV6-1, the J call TRBJ1-1; tentative D call: TRBD1 (5 bases). The V and J ends lost 6 bases and 5 bases respectively, with 10 bases between them. CDR1 and CDR2 (germline): MNHNS, SASEGT. CDR3 length: 12 residues.

The count of this clone is one. This chain links TRBV2 with TRBJ2-2, with 7 nucleotides matching TRBD1. The CDR3 runs 14 residues. J gave up 0 bases and V 10 bases, and 5 bases lay outside the gene matches. The germline V gene encodes CDR1 SNHLY and CDR2 FYNNEI. As DNA, the CDR3 is TGTGCCACTGCTGACAGGGCGAACACCGGGGAGCTGTTTTTT. This encodes CATADRANTGELFF.

V usage is TRBV14 and J usage is TRBJ2-4; a possible D gene is TRBD1 (5 bases). V was cut by 4 bases and J by 7 bases, with 20 bases left in between. The CDR3 sequence is 16 residues long. CDR1 is SGHDN and CDR2 is FVKESK in the germline V gene. The CDR3 reads CASSPRTGRARNIQYF. The DNA of the CDR3 is TGTGCCAGCAGCCCTCGAACAGGAAGGGCAAGGAACATTCAGTACTTC.

The genes are TRBV6-5 and TRBJ2-7, with TRBD1 identical over 10 bases. The germline V gene has CDR1 MNHEY and CDR2 SVGAGI. J was trimmed by 1 base and V by 7 bases; bases with no gene match: 4. The length of the CDR3 is 14 residues. This CDR3 reads CASMAGQGSYEQYF. CDR3 DNA: TGTGCCAGCATGGCGGGACAGGGGTCCTACGAGCAGTACTTC.

The J gene is TRBJ1-5, the V gene TRBV2; D call uncertain. This CDR3 is built from 15 residues. Deletions cut 1 base from V and 3 bases from J, with 10 bases between. Germline lookup yields CDR1 SNHLY and CDR2 FYNNEI. The CDR3 reads CASSEGRQLNQPQHF. As DNA, the CDR3 is TGTGCCAGCAGTGAAGGGCGGCAGCTCAATCAGCCCCAGCATTTT.

The J gene is TRBJ1-4, the V gene TRBV13, with unresolved D. This CDR3 has 13 residues. The V end was cut by 4 bases, the J end by 15 bases, with 18 bases between. Germline V gene data show CDR1 as PRHDT and CDR2 as FYEKMQ (reference sequence). The CDR3 bases are TGTGCCAGCAGCTCGGCTATGGCGGGAGTGTTGTTTTTT. It encodes CASSSAMAGVLFF.

Only a few counts were recorded for this clone. This chain uses TRBV12-1 with TRBJ2-7; the D call TRBD2 from the table was never checked on the DNA. TRBV12-1 has pseudogene status. CDR3 length equals 14 residues. CDR3 amino acids: CASSFALREYEQYF. CDR3 in DNA: TGTGCCAGCAGCTTTGCGCTTCGGGAGTACGAGCAGTACTTC.

The count of this clone is one. CDR3 DNA: TGTGCCTGGAGTGCGATCAGGGGGCAAGGACAGCCCCAGCATTTT. It is translated as CAWSAIRGQGQPQHF. The rearrangement uses TRBV30 and TRBJ1-5; 8 bases are shared with TRBD1. V dropped 1 base and J dropped 7; count of bases not matched to a gene: 9. There are 15 residues in the CDR3. CDR1 is GTSNPN and CDR2 is SVGIG in the germline V gene (reference sequence).

The chain uses TRBV18 and TRBJ1-5, with D perhaps TRBD1 (5 bases). Germline CDR1 reads KGHSH; CDR2 reads LQKENI. This CDR3 is 16 amino acids long. V was cut by 3 bases and J by 10 bases, with 22 bases left in between. CDR3 protein: CASSPTGAPRNLPQHF. In DNA, the CDR3 is TGTGCCAGCTCACCCACAGGCGCCCCAAGAAATCTTCCCCAGCATTTT.

This chain links TRBV25-1 with TRBJ1-3; D might be TRBD1 (5 bases). The CDR3 has 16 amino acids. Germline CDR1 and CDR2: MGHDK and SYGVNS. V lost 4 bases and J 1 base, leaving 14 bases between the germline ends. The CDR3 reads CASSAPGLSSGNTIYF. The DNA of the CDR3 is TGTGCCAGCAGTGCCCCGGGACTAAGTTCTGGAAACACCATATATTTT.

This clone came up a few times. The gene calls are TRBV29-1 and TRBJ2-1; tentatively, D is TRBD1 (5 bases). From germline, CDR1 is SQVTM and CDR2 ANQGSEA. CDR3 size: 15 residues. V lost 3 bases and J 1 base, leaving 13 bases between the germline ends. The CDR3 region has the DNA TGCAGCGTTGATATAGGGGTTCGATCCTACAATGAGCAGTTCTTC. Translating gives CSVDIGVRSYNEQFF.

CDR3 in DNA: TGTGCCAGCAGTGCACTCGTGTCAGATACGCAGTATTTT. The encoded protein is CASSALVSDTQYF. The V call is TRBV2, the J call TRBJ2-3, with no clear D. This CDR3 is built from 13 residues. V was trimmed by 4 bases and J by 4 bases, leaving 9 bases between them. Looked up from germline, CDR1 is SNHLY and CDR2 is FYNNEI. Filled out from reference TRBV2 and TRBJ2-3, the complete variable domain reads EPEVTQTPSHQVTQMGQEVILRCVPISNHLYFYWYRQILGQKVEFLVSFYNNEISEKSEIFDDQFSVERPDGSNFTLKIRSTKLEDSAMYFCASSALVSDTQYFGPGTRLTVL.

The rearrangement links TRBV19 to TRBJ1-2; 7 bases match TRBD1. V shed 7 bases and J 8 bases; nucleotides not matched to a gene: 19. The CDR3 runs to 16 residues. CDR1 LNHDA and CDR2 SQIVND come from the germline V gene (reference sequence). Here the CDR3 DNA reads TGTGCCAGTAACCCAAACCCGACAGGGAACCTGAGAGGCTACACCTTC. This codes for CASNPNPTGNLRGYTF. The variable domain in full, completed from reference TRBV19 and TRBJ1-2, reads DGGITQSPKYLFRKEGQNVTLSCEQNLNHDAMYWYRQDPGQGLRLIYYSQIVNDFQKGDIAEGYSVSREKKESFPLTVTSAQKNPTAFYLCASNPNPTGNLRGYTFGSGTRLTVV.

Comment on this clone: The sample holds other DNA sequences that translate to the same CDR3. The chain couples TRBV6-1 to TRBJ2-7; weak D call: TRBD1 (5 bases). The germline CDR1 and CDR2 sequences are MNHNS and SASEGT. V was trimmed by 4 bases and J by 3 bases, leaving 7 bases between them. The CDR3 sequence is 12 residues long. The CDR3 protein is CASSGQGYEQYF. CDR3 bases: TGTGCCAGCAGTGGTCAGGGCTACGAGCAGTACTTC.

The V gene is TRBV6-5, the J gene TRBJ1-2; D unclear. The V end was cut by 4 bases, the J end by 4 bases, with 7 bases between. CDR1 and CDR2 from the germline V gene are MNHEY and SVGAGI. The CDR3 sequence is 12 residues long. Written as DNA, the CDR3 is TGTGCCAGCAGTTCAGCGGTCTATGGCTACACCTTC. It codes for CASSSAVYGYTF.

V gene TRBV4-1 combines with J gene TRBJ1-1; TRBD1 matches at 7 bases. The CDR3 consists of 15 residues. From germline, CDR1 is MGHRA and CDR2 YSYEKL. Unmatched junction bases numbered 6, after V lost 1 base and J lost 4 bases. The CDR3 DNA reads as TGCGCCAGCAGCCAAGTGACGCCAGGGGGCACTGAAGCTTTCTTT. It yields the protein CASSQVTPGGTEAFF.

The genes are TRBV28 and TRBJ1-4; 10 nucleotides agree with TRBD1. Trimming cost V 5 bases and J 8 bases; bases outside gene matches: 8. This CDR3 has 15 residues. Germline lookup yields CDR1 MDHEN and CDR2 SYDVKM. Here the CDR3 DNA reads TGTGCCAGCAGTGATAGACAGGGGGCGCGAGAAAAACTGTTTTTT. Residues: CASSDRQGAREKLFF.

This clone has only one observation. V gene TRBV5-4 combines with J gene TRBJ2-7; 7 positions match TRBD1. The germline CDR1 and CDR2 sequences are SGHNT and YYREEE (reference sequence). V was clipped by 4 bases and J by 10 bases; unmatched bases: 14. The CDR3 sequence is 14 residues long. CDR3 protein: CASSQKGTVSLQYF. The CDR3, as DNA: TGTGCCAGCAGCCAAAAAGGGACAGTCTCGTTACAGTACTTC. Drawing the rest from reference TRBV5-4 and TRBJ2-7, the complete variable domain is ETGVTQSPTHLIKTRGQQVTLRCSSQSGHNTVSWYQQALGQGPQFIFQYYREEENGRGNFPPRFSGLQFPNYSSELNVNALELDDSALYLCASSQKGTVSLQYFGPGTRLTVT.

This chain connects TRBV5-4 to TRBJ2-7; D is perhaps TRBD1 (6 bases). Trimming cost V 2 bases and J 5 bases, with 11 bases left between them. This CDR3 is built from 13 residues. Germline V gene lookup returns CDR1 SGHNT and CDR2 YYREEE (reference sequence). Written as DNA, the CDR3 is TGTGCCAGCAGCTTTAGGGGGTCCGACGAGCAGTACTTC. As protein: CASSFRGSDEQYF.

The CDR3 sequence: CASIWNRGTEAFF. CDR3 in DNA: TGTGCCAGCATCTGGAACAGGGGGACTGAAGCTTTCTTT. This sequence joins TRBV2 and TRBJ1-1; TRBD1 matches at 8 bases. Germline V gene sequence: CDR1 SNHLY, CDR2 FYNNEI. V gave up 7 bases and J gave up 5 bases; unmatched junction bases: 6. The CDR3 length is 13 residues.

This clone showed up just a few times. The chain is built from TRBV19 and TRBJ2-7, with TRBD2 matching over 7 bases. CDR1 LNHDA and CDR2 SQIVND come from the germline V gene (reference sequence). V was pared by 7 bases and J by 6 bases, with 12 bases of the junction left unmatched. This CDR3 has 14 residues. The CDR3 DNA sequence: TGTGCCAGTACCCCCGGGGGGAGTAGAGGCGAGCAGTACTTC. It yields the protein CASTPGGSRGEQYF.